This passage covers 30 T cell receptor beta chains from one sample sequenced in a study of blood T cell repertoires in COVID-19. Using immunoSEQ multiplex PCR, the repertoire was profiled, and TCRdb retains in-frame clones only, with some absent. The sample gives approximately 75,000 clones, around nine tenths of which show up once; 6.3% is in the top ten. Material: peripheral blood. Receptors were obtained from a man of 80 years or more with COVID-19, enrolled during active disease.

The V call is TRBV12-5, the J call TRBJ1-1; D gene uncertain. Germline assignment: CDR1 LGHNT and CDR2 FRNRAP. V lost 1 base and J lost 1, with 13 bases in between. This CDR3 has 16 amino acids. Here the CDR3 DNA reads TGTGCTAGTGGTTTGGCAAATCCAACAGAGAACACTGAAGCTTTCTTT. This encodes CASGLANPTENTEAFF.

The chain joins TRBV4-3 to TRBJ1-1, with 8 bases that match TRBD1. The J segment lost 1 base and the V segment lost 0 bases, leaving 4 bases of the junction unmatched. The CDR3 spans 16 residues. CDR1 and CDR2 from the germline V gene are LGHNA and YSLEER. The CDR3 nucleotides are TGCGCCAGCAGCCAAGATACACAGGGGGGGAACACTGAAGCTTTCTTT. Its translation: CASSQDTQGGNTEAFF.

The V and J genes are TRBV4-1 and TRBJ2-2, with TRBD2 as a possible D gene (6 bases). The CDR3 length is 14 residues. V lost 1 base and J lost 5, with 8 bases in between. CDR1 is MGHRA and CDR2 is YSYEKL in the germline V gene. DNA for the CDR3: TGCGCCAGCAGCCAAGTTGGGGGGACCGGGGAGCTGTTTTTT. Translated, it gives CASSQVGGTGELFF.

The chain employs TRBV3-1 (or the pseudogene TRBV3-2) and TRBJ2-1; TRBD2 aligns across 10 bases. Germline V gene sequence: CDR1 LGHDT, CDR2 YNNKEL (reference sequence). The V and J ends lost 4 bases and 3 bases, in that order; junction bases with no gene match: 12. The CDR3 extends over 18 amino acids. The CDR3 bases are TGTGCCAGCAGCCCGCCCTCCCCTAGCGGGAGACTCTACAATGAGCAGTTCTTC. Translation: CASSPPSPSGRLYNEQFF.

The chain is built from TRBV6-5 and TRBJ1-1; no clear D gene. The CDR3 runs 15 residues. Trimming cost V 4 bases and J 1 base, with 13 bases left between them. Germline-derived CDR1 and CDR2 are MNHEY and SVGAGI. The chain's CDR3 is CASSSRGRENTEAFF. In DNA, the CDR3 is TGTGCCAGCAGTTCCCGCGGCCGGGAGAACACTGAAGCTTTCTTT.

CDR3: CASLRGANTEAFF. The CDR3 DNA sequence: TGTGCCAGCCTCAGGGGGGCGAACACTGAAGCTTTCTTT. The chain has TRBV25-1 and TRBJ1-1; TRBD1 aligns across 7 bases. V was pared by 8 bases and J by 1 base, with 4 bases of the junction left unmatched. This CDR3 is 13 amino acids long. Germline V gene lookup returns CDR1 MGHDK and CDR2 SYGVNS.

The genes are TRBV11-3 and TRBJ2-3; D ambiguous. Trimming took 4 bases from V and 7 from J, leaving 15 bases between them. This CDR3 contains 14 residues. The germline V gene encodes CDR1 SGHNT and CDR2 YENEEA. In DNA, the CDR3 is TGTGCCAGCAGCTCGGTCGCCCTCACGAATACGCAGTATTTT. It yields the protein CASSSVALTNTQYF.

This chain connects TRBV19 to TRBJ1-5; TRBD1 matches 8 bases. The germline V gene has CDR1 LNHDA and CDR2 SQIVND (reference sequence). The length of the CDR3 is 14 residues. The V gene end was trimmed by 4 bases and the J gene end by 8 bases; junction bases not matched to a gene: 7. The CDR3 protein is CASSTGTGVKPQHF. The CDR3 coding sequence is TGTGCCAGTAGTACGGGGACAGGCGTGAAGCCCCAGCATTTT.

This chain uses TRBV5-1 with TRBJ2-5, with TRBD1 matching over 7 bases. The J segment lost 5 bases and the V segment lost 3 bases, leaving 13 bases of the junction unmatched. This CDR3 is built from 16 residues. CDR1 is SGHRS and CDR2 is YFSETQ in the germline V gene. The CDR3 is CASSSPTGPRGETQYF. The CDR3 DNA reads as TGCGCCAGCAGCTCACCGACAGGGCCGCGAGGGGAGACCCAGTACTTC.

The genes are TRBV19 and TRBJ1-5, with D maybe TRBD1 (6 bases). CDR3 length: 14 residues. V was cut by 7 bases and J by 1 base, with 11 bases left in between. The V gene's germline CDR1 is LNHDA and CDR2 SQIVND (reference sequence). DNA for the CDR3: TGTGCCAGTAACAGGGCAATGAGCAATCAGCCCCAGCATTTT. It codes for CASNRAMSNQPQHF.

This clone was detected a few times. This chain connects TRBV5-4 to TRBJ2-2; TRBD2 matches 10 bases. CDR3 size: 18 residues. Germline CDR1 SGHNT, CDR2 YYREEE (reference sequence). The V and J ends lost 0 bases and 1 base, in that order; junction bases with no gene match: 6. This CDR3 reads CASSLALAGAQNTGELFF. The CDR3 DNA follows: TGTGCCAGCAGCTTGGCGCTAGCGGGGGCGCAGAACACCGGGGAGCTGTTTTTT. Full variable domain (remainder filled in from reference TRBV5-4 and TRBJ2-2): ETGVTQSPTHLIKTRGQQVTLRCSSQSGHNTVSWYQQALGQGPQFIFQYYREEENGRGNFPPRFSGLQFPNYSSELNVNALELDDSALYLCASSLALAGAQNTGELFFGEGSRLTVL.

Only a few counts were recorded for this clone. This sequence joins TRBV5-1 and TRBJ1-1; TRBD1 agrees at 9 bases. The V and J ends lost 0 bases and 5 bases, in that order; junction bases with no gene match: 5. Germline CDR1 is SGHRS and CDR2 is YFSETQ. This CDR3 spans 15 amino acids. CDR3 sequence (DNA): TGCGCCAGCAGCTTGGACAGGGGGCCGGAAACTGAAGCTTTCTTT. The encoded protein is CASSLDRGPETEAFF.

This clone was seen a few times. This chain joins TRBV6-6 and TRBJ1-1; tentatively, D is TRBD1 (5 bases). The germline V gene encodes CDR1 MNHNY and CDR2 SVGAGI (reference sequence). CDR3 length: 16 residues. The ends were cut back, 2 bases at V and 1 base at J, with 14 bases in the middle. The CDR3 DNA reads as TGTGCCAGCAGTTACGGGGCGAGAGGTCAGAACACTGAAGCTTTCTTT. As protein: CASSYGARGQNTEAFF.

The rearrangement joins TRBV27 to TRBJ1-2; TRBD1 matches at 9 bases. Per germline, CDR1 MNHEY and CDR2 SMNVEV (reference sequence). The CDR3 is 15 amino acids. V lost 8 bases, J lost 8 bases, and 15 bases stayed unmatched. As DNA, the CDR3 is TGTGCCAGCTTCGGGGGGACAGGGCTAGGCGCGGGCTACACCTTC. Protein: CASFGGTGLGAGYTF.

The chain uses TRBV4-1 and TRBJ2-1; no firm D call. The ends were cut back, 4 bases at V and 2 bases at J, with 15 bases in the middle. The CDR3 contains 16 residues. Germline loops: CDR1 MGHRA, CDR2 YSYEKL. CDR3 in amino acids: CASSRDSSETYNEQFF. The DNA of the CDR3 is TGCGCCAGCAGCCGCGATTCAAGCGAGACCTACAATGAGCAGTTCTTC.

The chain couples TRBV5-4 to TRBJ2-1; 13 nucleotides line up with TRBD2. V lost 5 bases to trimming and J lost 7 bases; unmatched junction nucleotides: 3. The CDR3 runs 14 residues. Germline lookup yields CDR1 SGHNT and CDR2 YYREEE (reference sequence). CDR3 nucleotides: TGTGCCAGCAGTAGGACTAGCGGGGGTAATGAGCAGTTCTTC. It codes for CASSRTSGGNEQFF. Full variable domain (rest looked up from reference TRBV5-4 and TRBJ2-1): ETGVTQSPTHLIKTRGQQVTLRCSSQSGHNTVSWYQQALGQGPQFIFQYYREEENGRGNFPPRFSGLQFPNYSSELNVNALELDDSALYLCASSRTSGGNEQFFGPGTRLTVL.

The chain is built from TRBV28 and TRBJ2-7; D gene unclear. V lost 4 bases to trimming and J lost 2 bases, with 21 bases between them. The CDR3 has 17 residues. CDR1 and CDR2 (germline): MDHEN, SYDVKM. For the CDR3, the DNA is TGTGCCAGCAGTTCGGTGGGTGACATGCCAGGCCCCTACGAGCAGTACTTC. It yields the protein CASSSVGDMPGPYEQYF.

The J gene is TRBJ1-1, the V gene TRBV29-1, with TRBD1 as a possible D gene (5 bases). CDR1 is SQVTM, CDR2 ANQGSEA, per germline. V lost 2 bases to trimming and J lost 2 bases, with 12 bases between them. The CDR3 is 14 residues long. CDR3 nucleotides: TGCAGCGTTGAATCGGGGGAGGGCAACACTGAAGCTTTCTTT. The encoded protein is CSVESGEGNTEAFF.

This sequence joins TRBV5-1 and TRBJ1-1; D is unresolved. Trimming stripped 2 bases from V and 4 bases from J, with 12 bases between. CDR3 size: 14 residues. Germline V gives CDR1 SGHRS, CDR2 YFSETQ. The CDR3 DNA sequence: TGCGCCAGCAGCTTAATTGGGTCAGGCACTGAAGCTTTCTTT. It translates to CASSLIGSGTEAFF.

The J gene is TRBJ1-5, the V gene TRBV24-1; 8 bases match TRBD1. Germline V lookup: CDR1 KGHDR, CDR2 SFDVKD. CDR3 length: 14 amino acids. With 4 bases clipped from V and 4 bases from J, the junction kept 2 bases outside the gene matches. The CDR3 sequence is CATSDRGHNQPQHF. DNA for the CDR3: TGTGCCACCAGTGACAGGGGGCATAATCAGCCCCAGCATTTT.

V gene TRBV29-1 combines with J gene TRBJ1-2, with D possibly matching TRBD1 (5 bases). V was clipped by 0 bases and J by 3 bases, with 11 bases between them. Germline assignment: CDR1 SQVTM and CDR2 ANQGSEA. The CDR3 extends over 14 amino acids. The CDR3 here is CSVEDLGHDYGYTF. The CDR3 DNA reads as TGCAGCGTTGAAGATTTAGGACACGACTATGGCTACACCTTC.

The V gene is TRBV5-1, the J gene TRBJ1-2, with 9 positions matching TRBD1. CDR1 SGHRS and CDR2 YFSETQ come from the germline V gene. This CDR3 has 16 residues. The J segment lost 8 bases and the V segment lost 1 base, leaving 12 bases of the junction unmatched. CDR3: CASSLLDTGGKGGYTF. The CDR3 bases are TGCGCCAGCAGCTTGTTGGACACAGGGGGCAAGGGAGGCTACACCTTC.

The J gene is TRBJ1-5, the V gene TRBV18; 11 bases match TRBD1. The CDR3 totals 14 residues. Trimming cost V 4 bases and J 7 bases; bases outside gene matches: 3. CDR1 and CDR2 (germline): KGHSH, LQKENI. The CDR3 DNA sequence: TGTGCCAGCTCACTGGGACAGGGGGGACAGCCCCAGCATTTT. Encoded protein: CASSLGQGGQPQHF.

The CDR3 DNA reads as TGTGCCAGCACCCTAGAACAGGAGAACACTGAAGCTTTCTTT. Translation: CASTLEQENTEAFF. The rearrangement links TRBV5-5 to TRBJ1-1; maybe TRBD1 (5 bases). The CDR3 sequence is 14 residues long. With 6 bases removed from V and 1 base from J, the gap between germline ends came to 13 bases. In germline, CDR1 is SGHKS, CDR2 YYEKEE (reference sequence).

The V gene is TRBV19, the J gene TRBJ2-1, with 7 bases identical to TRBD2. The germline CDR1 and CDR2 sequences are LNHDA and SQIVND (reference sequence). The V gene end was trimmed by 5 bases and the J gene end by 6 bases; junction bases not matched to a gene: 10. CDR3 size: 15 residues. The chain's CDR3 is CASSPPAGVPNEQFF. As DNA, the CDR3 is TGTGCCAGTAGTCCCCCCGCGGGGGTCCCCAATGAGCAGTTCTTC.

This clone was counted between two and nine times. V gene TRBV5-1 combines with J gene TRBJ1-4; maybe TRBD1 (5 bases). Germline CDR1 is SGHRS and CDR2 is YFSETQ. This CDR3 is 16 amino acids long. Trimming took 4 bases from V and 0 from J, leaving 13 bases between them. CDR3 nucleotide sequence: TGCGCCAGCAGCCCGTACCAGGGCTCAACTAATGAAAAACTGTTTTTT. Translating it yields CASSPYQGSTNEKLFF.

The DNA for the CDR3 is TGTGCCAGCAGTCAAGACAGTTATAGCAATCAGCCCCAGCATTTT. Protein sequence: CASSQDSYSNQPQHF. V is TRBV7-6 and J is TRBJ1-5; D is possibly TRBD1 (5 bases). Trimming stripped 6 bases from V and 0 bases from J, with 12 bases between. Germline loops: CDR1 SGHVS, CDR2 FNYEAQ. This CDR3 spans 15 amino acids.

This chain links TRBV9 with TRBJ2-1, with D maybe TRBD2 (5 bases). V lost 2 bases, J lost 4 bases, and 10 bases lay in between. The CDR3 runs 14 residues. Germline CDR1 is SGDLS and CDR2 is YYNGEE. The CDR3, as DNA: TGTGCCAGCAGCGTGACTAACTCATACAATGAGCAGTTCTTC. This gives the protein CASSVTNSYNEQFF. Filled out from reference TRBV9 and TRBJ2-1, the complete variable domain reads DSGVTQTPKHLITATGQRVTLRCSPRSGDLSVYWYQQSLDQGLQFLIQYYNGEERAKGNILERFSAQQFPDLHSELNLSSLELGDSALYFCASSVTNSYNEQFFGPGTRLTVL.

The chain employs TRBV18 and TRBJ1-2; 8 bases fit TRBD1. The CDR3 sequence is 14 residues long. Trimming at V came to 3 bases and at J to 1 base, leaving 1 base not matched to a gene. Germline V gene data show CDR1 as KGHSH and CDR2 as LQKENI. The CDR3 region is CASSPDRGNYGYTF. The CDR3 bases are TGTGCCAGCTCACCTGACAGGGGTAACTATGGCTACACCTTC.

The chain uses TRBV5-1 and TRBJ1-4, with 9 bases lining up with TRBD1. The CDR3 extends over 19 amino acids. Germline V gene lookup returns CDR1 SGHRS and CDR2 YFSETQ. V lost 2 bases and J lost 7; bases outside the gene matches: 18. The CDR3 region is CASSLLPGTGSAVGEKLFF. The CDR3 DNA is TGCGCCAGCAGCTTACTCCCCGGGACAGGGTCAGCGGTCGGTGAAAAACTGTTTTTT.